The clone carrying this T cell receptor beta chain was recorded a few times. Its antigen is not identified. Arm-PCR of CDR3 regions and iRepertoire HTBI primers were used to build TCR beta libraries. From the multiplex PCR reads, TCRdb called clonotypes with MiXCR, one entry per CDR3 protein. The sample has roughly 450,000 distinct CDR3 sequences; around a fifth are singletons. These data originate in a study of regulatory T cells in long-lasting Graves disease. Overall study context: Positive TSH receptor antibodies alongside over 5 years of antithyroid drugs were what marked Graves' disease as persistent. Study outcomes and limitations: Persistent Graves' patients possessed reduced TCR diversity relative to recently diagnosed ones.

Time point in this sample: persistent/refractory GD, antithyroid drugs over 5 years with positive TRAb. RNA extracted from PBMCs served as the sequencing template. All patients originated from an endocrinology department located in Xi'an, China. Collection of peripheral blood (roughly 9 milliliters) was done using EDTA tubes. This TCR was recovered from a female donor with Graves disease. The source material was peripheral blood mononuclear cells (PBMCs), sampled when the disease was refractory, from a patient treated with antithyroid drugs.

CDR3 DNA sequence: TGTGCCAGCAGCTTGGCGGAGACATCTTACTACGAGCAGTACTTC. Translating it yields CASSLAETSYYEQYF. The gene calls are TRBV5-5 and TRBJ2-7; D not resolved. The CDR3 consists of 15 residues. Germline CDR1 and CDR2: SGHKS and YYEKEE (reference sequence). Trimming stripped 0 bases from V and 3 bases from J, with 13 bases between.